This entry describes one T cell receptor beta chain. Its antigen has not been determined. No clone much larger than this one lies a single base away; base qualities are absent. The sample is drawn from a study of technical replicates of blood from four donors (dated by TCRdb to 2016 to 2017). Reading from cysteine to phenylalanine, the CDR3 counts 14 amino acids. Solely the CDR3 DNA is kept, with 42 bases framed from the first base. From the germline V gene, CDR1 is SGHRS and CDR2 is YFSETQ. V is shortened by 3 bases, J by 0 bases, and the region joining them spans 7 bases. The method behind the library was the immunoSEQ multiplex PCR assay. Imported from immuneACCESS, the table was reduced by TCRdb to in-frame sequences with V and J called. These copies leave out some clones; in studies compared against another copy, an unresolved V gene accounts for under half, and the cause of the remainder is not known. This sample lists fewer than 60,000 clones; more than 85% were detected once. The top ten clonotypes cover about 3.8% of the sample.

Recombination connected TRBV5-1 to TRBJ2-1, with TRBD2 perhaps the D gene, on 5 matching bases. The clonotype originates from a human donor in good health. Some clones in this sample may be carry-over from other donors' samples. The sequenced material came from PBMCs. The CDR3 corresponds to CASSSGSSYNEQFF. The nucleotides are TGCGCCAGCAGCTCTGGGAGCTCCTACAATGAGCAGTTCTTC.